This TCR beta chain was sequenced for a study of CD8 T cells in ankylosing spondylitis. Study findings and constraints: Among TCR beta sequences, a motif of about 8 highly homologous variants appeared characteristic of ankylosing spondylitis blood. It was reported that disease-linked clones were significantly enriched in matched ankylosing spondylitis synovial fluid.

The CDR3 is 16 amino acids. Germline CDR1 reads SGHRS; CDR2 reads YFSETQ. V gave up 4 bases and J gave up 7 bases, with 18 bases separating them. Libraries for TCR beta were made by quantitative 5'-RACE with molecular barcodes. TCRdb re-called the 5' RACE reads through MiXCR, storing one row per CDR3 protein. The data hold around 340,000 distinct CDR3 sequences, with roughly 15% observed a single time. The table lists this clonotype with a few counts. Antigen specificity is unknown. What was sequenced was blood, either unsorted or a sorted T cell fraction (not recorded which). The source of this sequence is a male donor with ankylosing spondylitis or in good health (not recorded which). The J gene is TRBJ1-6, the V gene TRBV5-1; D is perhaps TRBD1 (5 bases). The CDR3 bases are TGCGCCAGCAGCCCCTCGGGAGGGGTAGGCAATTCACCCCTCCACTTT. The encoded protein is CASSPSGGVGNSPLHF.